This T cell receptor (beta chain) was captured in a study of blood T cell repertoires in COVID-19 (dated by TCRdb to 2019 to 2021). With regard to the full study: Samples from collaborators originated in the United States, Italy and Spain and spanned both the acute and convalescent phases of COVID-19. The repertoires were made available in a free public database intended to serve as a resource for research on the immune response to SARS-CoV-2. The sample metadata nearly always contained a de-identified subject ID, COVID-19 status, age in years and sex. Deeply sampled blood TCRbeta repertoires from subjects exposed to, actively infected with, or recovered from COVID-19 were included in the dataset. The prospective study material was composed of cDNA or gDNA derived from T cells, B-cell-depleted T cells, or PBMCs. The samples were drawn from two sources: the first 160 participants of the ongoing ImmuneRACE study, and 950 to 1,500 subjects contributed by 6 global collaborators. Where available, HLA class I and class II types were obtained from metadata supplied by the sample provider rather than from assay-based typing.

Whole blood was collected in K2EDTA tubes by collaborating institutions according to the institutions' own protocols. For TCRbeta analysis, collaborators shipped samples in one of three forms: frozen whole blood, isolated PBMCs, or DNA extracted from either of those sample types. Overall study results and their limits: The quantity of clinical and demographic metadata differed by source and by participant and was supplied without curation.

Concerning this clone itself: No cognate antigen has been identified for it. Base qualities are not provided; no much larger clone lies one nucleotide away.

The germline V gene specifies KGHDR as CDR1 and SFDVKD as CDR2. V is cut by 3 bases and J by 8 bases, and the space between the germline ends is 12 bases. The cysteine opens and the phenylalanine closes a CDR3 of 13 amino acids. Only the CDR3 region is kept as DNA, spanning 39 bases read in frame from base 1. TCRbeta CDR3 regions were amplified from genomic DNA by means of the immunoSEQ Assay, a bias-controlled multiplex PCR. The study's processing was this. The number of nucleated cells in each sample was estimated by amplification of reference gene primers within the assay. To quantify the absolute abundance of each unique TCRbeta CDR3 rearrangement, sequence reads were collapsed and filtered. For each sample, productive Simpson clonality was calculated as the square root of Simpson's diversity index across productive rearrangements. TCRdb holds this immuneACCESS table with in-frame rearrangements only. Some clones are missing; in checked studies, unresolved V genes explain under half, and the rest has no known cause. That table gives V, J and clone size, and the DNA gave D and trimming. The sample table contains under 150,000 clones; only one count was recorded for 84% of them. 6% to 7.5% of the sample is taken by the ten largest.

The chain uses TRBV24-1 and TRBJ1-2; no confident D gene assignment can be made. The sequencing sample was made of peripheral blood. The TCR was taken from a human donor in a cohort sampled during active COVID-19. The sequence in DNA is TGTGCCACCAGTGATGGGAGCATGGGGGGCTACACCTTC. It translates as CATSDGSMGGYTF.